This passage covers 20 T cell receptor beta chains from one sample sequenced in a study of shared clonotypes between healthy human individuals. Clones were sequenced by immunoSEQ multiplex PCR, and TCRdb holds only the in-frame ones, with some missing. The sample lists 550,000 to 700,000 clones; 73% were seen once. Sequencing used memory CD4+ T cells sorted from blood. Regarding subset: CD45RA-negative fraction. The receptors come from a woman aged 30 to 39 in good health.

This clone was picked up a small number of times. V and J are TRBV5-1 and TRBJ2-1; either TRBD1 or TRBD2 may fit D (5 bases each). Germline values: CDR1 SGHRS, CDR2 YFSETQ. CDR3 length: 14 amino acids. Trimming removed 8 bases at V and 4 bases at J, with 16 bases between. CDR3 protein: CASNRDLEYNEQFF. CDR3 coding DNA: TGCGCCAGTAACCGGGACCTTGAGTACAATGAGCAGTTCTTC.

With respect to this clone: This sample includes further DNA sequences coding for the same CDR3. This chain links TRBV6-6 with TRBJ2-7; D perhaps matches TRBD2 (6 bases). Between the trimmed V and J ends, which lost 5 bases and 1 base, there was a span of 9 bases. Per the germline V gene, CDR1 is MNHNY and CDR2 is SVGAGI (reference sequence). The CDR3 spans 13 residues. CDR3 in DNA: TGTGCCAGCAGTCCGAGCGGGTCCTACGAGCAGTACTTC. Amino acid sequence: CASSPSGSYEQYF.

Here the CDR3 reads CASSPGGGRGRDTQYF. The CDR3 DNA reads TGTGCCAGCAGCCCGGGCGGGGGCCGAGGTAGGGATACGCAGTATTTT. The chain links TRBV5-4 to TRBJ2-3; tentative D call: TRBD2 (7 bases). CDR3 length equals 16 residues. Germline V gene lookup returns CDR1 SGHNT and CDR2 YYREEE (reference sequence). V lost 4 bases to trimming and J lost 6 bases, with 21 bases between them. The full variable domain, its missing parts supplied by reference TRBV5-4 and TRBJ2-3, is ETGVTQSPTHLIKTRGQQVTLRCSSQSGHNTVSWYQQALGQGPQFIFQYYREEENGRGNFPPRFSGLQFPNYSSELNVNALELDDSALYLCASSPGGGRGRDTQYFGPGTRLTVL.

The chain couples TRBV11-2 to TRBJ2-5, with 9 bases lining up with TRBD2. Per germline, CDR1 SGHAT and CDR2 FQNNGV. After removal of 0 bases from V and 3 bases from J, the junction contained 11 bases not matched to a gene. The CDR3 is 18 amino acids. CDR3 amino acids: CASSLEGWLAGNEETQYF. The CDR3 nucleotides are TGTGCCAGCAGCTTAGAAGGTTGGCTAGCGGGAAACGAAGAGACCCAGTACTTC.

This chain joins TRBV10-1 and TRBJ2-7; 8 bases match TRBD2. V was pared by 2 bases and J by 4 bases, with 7 bases of the junction left unmatched. Germline assignment: CDR1 WNHNN and CDR2 SYGVQD (reference sequence). The CDR3 is 15 residues long. The CDR3, as DNA: TGCGCCAGCAGTGAGAACAGCGGGAGTTTTTACGAGCAGTACTTC. Residues: CASSENSGSFYEQYF.

This clone was recorded once. The chain carries TRBV19 and TRBJ1-5, with 7 bases identical to TRBD1. The CDR3 covers 14 residues. From germline, CDR1 is LNHDA and CDR2 SQIVND (reference sequence). V gave up 6 bases and J gave up 1 base; unmatched junction bases: 3. The CDR3 DNA is TGTGCCAGTAGGACAGGGTTGAGCAATCAGCCCCAGCATTTT. This encodes CASRTGLSNQPQHF.

The chain links TRBV6-6 to TRBJ1-3, with no clear D. Germline-derived CDR1 and CDR2 are MNHNY and SVGAGI (reference sequence). The CDR3 consists of 15 residues. Trimming removed 2 bases at V and 1 base at J, with 9 bases between. The CDR3 here is CASSYDSLSGNTIYF. The CDR3 coding sequence is TGTGCCAGCAGTTACGACTCATTATCTGGAAACACCATATATTTT.

The V call is TRBV11-1, the J call TRBJ1-1, with a weak D call TRBD1 (6 bases). This CDR3 region has 14 residues. Trimming shortened V by 7 bases and J by 0 bases, and 12 bases separated the two germline ends. Germline-derived CDR1 and CDR2 are SGHAT and FQDESV (reference sequence). CDR3 region: CASTGEALNTEAFF. CDR3 DNA: TGTGCCAGCACAGGGGAGGCTTTGAACACTGAAGCTTTCTTT.

CDR3 sequence (DNA): TGTGCCAGCGCACCTAGACAAGAGACCCAGTACTTC. It specifies CASAPRQETQYF. The chain carries TRBV7-6 and TRBJ2-5; D is unclear. The CDR3 is 12 amino acids. CDR1 is SGHVS and CDR2 is FNYEAQ in the germline V gene. Trimming removed 8 bases from V and 2 bases from J, with 9 bases in between.

J is TRBJ2-7 and V is TRBV28; D is unclear. The germline V gene has CDR1 MDHEN and CDR2 SYDVKM. The CDR3 has 13 residues. Between the trimmed V and J ends, which lost 6 bases and 3 bases, there was a span of 12 bases. The CDR3 DNA is TGTGCCAGCAGCCTTCGTCTGCGCTACGAGCAGTACTTC. Protein product: CASSLRLRYEQYF. Together with reference TRBV28 and TRBJ2-7, the CDR3 gives the full variable domain: DVKVTQSSRYLVKRTGEKVFLECVQDMDHENMFWYRQDPGLGLRLIYFSYDVKMKEKGDIPEGYSVSREKKERFSLILESASTNQTSMYLCASSLRLRYEQYFGPGTRLTVT.

Comment on this clone: A junction boundary mismatches the germline segment, possibly from a read error. The gene calls are TRBV7-8 and TRBJ1-4; D call uncertain. Germline loops: CDR1 SGHVS, CDR2 FQNEAQ. This CDR3 has 15 amino acids. The CDR3 nucleotides read TGTGCCAGCAGCCACCCCTGGCGGACTAATGAAAACCTGTTTTTT. This codes for CASSHPWRTNENLFF.

This chain connects TRBV18 to TRBJ1-1, with D maybe TRBD1 (5 bases). This CDR3 is 16 amino acids long. Trimming took off 1 base at V and 4 bases at J, with 16 bases between the two ends. The germline CDR1 and CDR2 sequences are KGHSH and LQKENI. This CDR3 is CASSPRAQGGRTEAFF. Written as DNA, the CDR3 is TGTGCCAGCTCACCACGGGCTCAGGGTGGTCGCACTGAAGCTTTCTTT.

CDR3 residues: CASSFVGNRRGGEQYF. CDR3 nucleotides: TGTGCCAGCAGCTTCGTAGGGAACCGACGCGGGGGAGAGCAGTACTTC. The V gene is TRBV5-8, the J gene TRBJ2-7; 7 bases are shared with TRBD2. The CDR3 is 16 residues long. Germline values: CDR1 SGHTS, CDR2 YDEGEE. Germline trimming cut 2 bases from V and 7 bases from J; bases unmatched to any gene: 15.

The chain joins TRBV21-1 to TRBJ2-2. TRBV21-1 is reported as a pseudogene. CDR3 size: 15 residues. The CDR3 protein is CASSKGKQGAGELFF. The CDR3 bases are TGTGCCAGCAGCAAAGGTAAGCAGGGAGCCGGGGAGCTGTTTTTT.

The chain carries TRBV28 and TRBJ2-2; possibly TRBD1 for D (6 bases). This CDR3 comprises 13 residues. Trimming shortened V by 5 bases and J by 14 bases, and 18 bases separated the two germline ends. The germline gives CDR1 MDHEN, CDR2 SYDVKM. The CDR3 region has the DNA TGTGCCAGCAGTCTTAAAGACAGGCTGGCTCTGTTTTTT. Its protein product is CASSLKDRLALFF.

The chain has TRBV25-1 and TRBJ2-5, with D perhaps matching TRBD2 (7 bases). CDR1 and CDR2 (germline): MGHDK, SYGVNS. V dropped 2 bases and J dropped 2 bases, with 12 bases sitting between them. This CDR3 is built from 15 residues. CDR3 protein: CASSEAQGLQETQYF. The CDR3 region has the DNA TGTGCCAGCAGTGAAGCACAGGGACTACAAGAGACCCAGTACTTC.

The V and J genes are TRBV4-1 and TRBJ1-2, with 7 bases identical to TRBD1. The V gene end was trimmed by 4 bases and the J gene end by 6 bases; junction bases not matched to a gene: 11. The germline V gene encodes CDR1 MGHRA and CDR2 YSYEKL. The CDR3 spans 15 residues. The CDR3 nucleotides are TGCGCCAGCAGCCCGGGGACAGCAAGGTTTGATGGCTACACCTTC. This codes for CASSPGTARFDGYTF.

This chain connects TRBV29-1 to TRBJ2-2; possibly TRBD2 for D (5 bases). Deletions cut 0 bases from V and 5 bases from J, with 7 bases between. CDR1 and CDR2 from the germline V gene are SQVTM and ANQGSEA. The CDR3 sequence is 13 residues long. The CDR3 loop is CSVEEDWTGELFF. CDR3 coding DNA: TGCAGCGTTGAAGAGGACTGGACCGGGGAGCTGTTTTTT.

The genes are TRBV2 and TRBJ1-5; 9 nucleotides match TRBD1. The germline gives CDR1 SNHLY, CDR2 FYNNEI. The CDR3 spans 14 residues. V shed 7 bases, J shed 6 bases, and the junction held 7 bases outside the gene matches. CDR3: CASKGTGPGQPQHF. DNA of the CDR3: TGTGCCAGCAAAGGGACAGGGCCGGGTCAGCCCCAGCATTTT. The whole variable domain, filled in from reference TRBV2 and TRBJ1-5, reads EPEVTQTPSHQVTQMGQEVILRCVPISNHLYFYWYRQILGQKVEFLVSFYNNEISEKSEIFDDQFSVERPDGSNFTLKIRSTKLEDSAMYFCASKGTGPGQPQHFGDGTRLSIL.

This clone was counted ten times or more. The chain has TRBV19 and TRBJ1-1; TRBD1 matches at 10 bases. Germline V gene data show CDR1 as LNHDA and CDR2 as SQIVND (reference sequence). The trim removed 1 base at V and 0 bases at J, leaving 5 bases unmatched. The CDR3 spans 17 residues. CDR3 residues: CASSIATGQGVNTEAFF. As DNA, the CDR3 is TGTGCCAGTAGTATAGCCACAGGACAGGGGGTGAACACTGAAGCTTTCTTT.